The rows below give T cell receptor beta chains drawn from one sample of a study of shared clonotypes between healthy human individuals. Sequencing used immunoSEQ multiplex PCR; TCRdb keeps in-frame clones, though not all of them. This table holds a few million clones, 90% to 95% found once. The material sequenced was naive CD4+ T cells sorted from blood. These receptors all come from a man between 18 and 35 years old in good health. Each CDR3 is given with its conserved first and last residue. Fields, in order: J gene, V gene, clone size, CDR3 protein. The listing skips clone size in some rows; elsewhere it reads once, few, many or a size class.

>TRBJ2-3|TRBV11-2|-
CASSLVSGGDTQYF
>TRBJ1-2|TRBV19|-
CASRGDRPGYTF
>TRBJ2-3|TRBV5-1|-
CASSLAANTDTQYF
>TRBJ1-2|TRBV10-2|-
CAARGKGGYTF
>TRBJ2-1|TRBV7-2|-
CASSLEGRGPFSSYNEQFF
>TRBJ2-1|TRBV5-6|-
CASSLGGAVNEQFF
>TRBJ1-2|TRBV5-6|once
CASSLFAYGYTF
>TRBJ1-2|TRBV18|-
CASSPPTTLANYGYTF
>TRBJ2-3|TRBV19|-
CASNRGDTDTQYF
>TRBJ2-5|TRBV7-2|-
CASSLGWSGVGETQYF
>TRBJ2-3|TRBV28|-
CASTYDRTQYF
>TRBJ2-1|TRBV11-1|-
CASSLGDHEQFF
>TRBJ1-6|TRBV28|-
CASRAQRGTADNSPLHF
>TRBJ2-6|TRBV4-2|-
CASSIRAKGYKSRANVLTF
>TRBJ1-1|TRBV2|once
CASSSRTGRTEAFF
>TRBJ2-7|TRBV9|-
CASSRQGLGYEQYF
>TRBJ2-1|TRBV19|-
CASSIRIYNEQFF
>TRBJ1-2|TRBV5-1|-
CASSVEGSGYGYTF
>TRBJ2-1|TRBV6-1|-
CASTGGAYNEQFF
>TRBJ1-5|TRBV14|-
CASSHLAVSNQPQHF
>TRBJ1-5|TRBV10-3|-
CAISDLGSGQPQHF
>TRBJ1-1|TRBV30|-
CAWSVLRGGTEAFF
>TRBJ2-1|TRBV6-1|-
CASTTRTGNWNEQFF
>TRBJ1-1|TRBV21-1|-
CATYFAGNTEAFF
>TRBJ1-6|TRBV2|-
CASSDKGGRIHSPLHF
>TRBJ2-3|TRBV5-1|-
CASSVRLAGGRDTQYF
>TRBJ2-7|TRBV19|-
CASSISRITMYEQYF
>TRBJ2-7|TRBV5-1|-
CASSLRGQGSYEQYF
>TRBJ2-2|TRBV5-4|-
CASSMPGTTTTGELFF
>TRBJ2-1|TRBV10-3|-
CAISGTIYNEQFF
>TRBJ1-1|TRBV14|-
CASSQDAGTGGTEAFF
>TRBJ2-5|TRBV6-1|-
CASSEKLNRGETQYF
>TRBJ2-1|TRBV18|-
CASSPNFYWDRGNEQFF
>TRBJ2-3|TRBV19|-
CASTGSETQYF
>TRBJ2-7|TRBV6-5|-
CASSWSDLTSSYEQYF
>TRBJ2-7|TRBV7-2|-
CASTQSRSSYEQYF
>TRBJ2-5|TRBV11-2|-
CASSTGGETQYF
>TRBJ2-3|TRBV9|-
CASSVDEGSTDTQYF
>TRBJ1-5|TRBV10-1|-
CASSVQGRLNQPQHF
>TRBJ1-2|TRBV18|-
CASSLDRFYYGYTF
>TRBJ1-5|TRBV19|-
CASSMLPGVNQPQHF
>TRBJ2-2|TRBV28|-
CASMLGGPGGELFF
>TRBJ1-1|TRBV5-1|-
CASSQGQVGEAFF
>TRBJ1-5|TRBV30|-
CAWSTGQGINQPQHF
>TRBJ2-7|TRBV18|-
CASSPEGHGQYF
>TRBJ2-7|TRBV30|-
CAWSKEAGNYEQYF
>TRBJ1-5|TRBV6-5|-
CASKGGGNQPQHF
>TRBJ1-4|TRBV7-6|-
CASSLAQGTNEKLFF
>TRBJ2-3|TRBV5-4|-
CASSLDLASGTTDTQYF
>TRBJ2-4|TRBV5-4|-
CASSSGAGDIQYF
>TRBJ2-7|TRBV30|-
CAWTKVRGSNEQYF
>TRBJ1-5|TRBV7-6|-
CASSGRTGLQHF
>TRBJ1-2|TRBV19|-
CASSRGPGINYGYTF
>TRBJ2-3|TRBV19|-
CASSRGDTQYF
>TRBJ1-1|TRBV28|-
CASDSIGGGSTEAFF